The rows below give T cell receptor beta chains drawn from one sample of a study of blood T cell repertoires in COVID-19. Using immunoSEQ multiplex PCR, the repertoire was profiled, and TCRdb retains in-frame clones only, with some absent. The sample holds some 76,000 clones, approximately 90% seen once. Sequenced: peripheral blood. Receptor source: a man between 60 and 75 years old with acute or convalescent COVID-19. CDR3s include the opening cysteine and the closing phenylalanine or tryptophan. Fields, in order: CDR3 DNA, CDR3 protein, CDR3 length, D gene, V gene, clone size, J gene. The D gene is left open where the match is weak. Clone size is shown for a subset of rows, as once, few, many or a class of expanded clone.

CDR3 DNA: TGCGCCAGCAGCCGAGAACGCGGGGGGCCGAAAGAGACCCAGTACTTC
CDR3 protein: CASSRERGGPKETQYF
CDR3 length: 16
D gene: TRBD2
V gene: TRBV4-1
clone size: NA
J gene: TRBJ2-5

CDR3 DNA: TGCAGCGTTGAAGGACAGTCCACTTCCACAGATACGCAGTATTTT
CDR3 protein: CSVEGQSTSTDTQYF
CDR3 length: 15
D gene: NA
V gene: TRBV29-1
clone size: NA
J gene: TRBJ2-3

CDR3 DNA: TGTGCCAGTAGTGCCCCAGGAGGGGCCCAGCATTTT
CDR3 protein: CASSAPGGAQHF
CDR3 length: 12
D gene: NA
V gene: TRBV19
clone size: NA
J gene: TRBJ1-5

CDR3 DNA: TGTGCCAGCTCACCGCCGCTAAGCACAGATACGCAGTATTTT
CDR3 protein: CASSPPLSTDTQYF
CDR3 length: 14
D gene: NA
V gene: TRBV18
clone size: NA
J gene: TRBJ2-3

CDR3 DNA: TGTGCCACCAGTGAGCCTAAGACAGGGGGGCAAGAGACCCAGTACTTC
CDR3 protein: CATSEPKTGGQETQYF
CDR3 length: 16
D gene: TRBD1
V gene: TRBV24-1
clone size: NA
J gene: TRBJ2-5

CDR3 DNA: TGTGCCAGCAGCCCGGCGGGATTTGAGACCCAGTACTTC
CDR3 protein: CASSPAGFETQYF
CDR3 length: 13
D gene: NA
V gene: TRBV9
clone size: NA
J gene: TRBJ2-5

CDR3 DNA: TGTGCCAGCAGTTTTCTAGATGGCTACACCTTC
CDR3 protein: CASSFLDGYTF
CDR3 length: 11
D gene: NA
V gene: TRBV12-3/TRBV12-4
clone size: once
J gene: TRBJ1-2

CDR3 DNA: TGTGCCAGCAGCCAGGGACATTGGAATTCACCCCTCCACTTT
CDR3 protein: CASSQGHWNSPLHF
CDR3 length: 14
D gene: NA
V gene: TRBV6-6
clone size: few
J gene: TRBJ1-6

CDR3 DNA: TGTGCCAGCAGCTTAGGCTTAGCGGTCCAGGATACGCAGTATTTT
CDR3 protein: CASSLGLAVQDTQYF
CDR3 length: 15
D gene: NA
V gene: TRBV7-8
clone size: NA
J gene: TRBJ2-3

CDR3 DNA: TGTGCCAGCAGCTCGGGACTCCTCTCTGGAAACACCATATATTTT
CDR3 protein: CASSSGLLSGNTIYF
CDR3 length: 15
D gene: NA
V gene: TRBV5-8
clone size: NA
J gene: TRBJ1-3

CDR3 DNA: TGTGCCAGCAGTCATGGAGGACTAGCGGGCCTCACAGATACGCAGTATTTT
CDR3 protein: CASSHGGLAGLTDTQYF
CDR3 length: 17
D gene: TRBD2
V gene: TRBV3-1/TRBV3-2
clone size: once
J gene: TRBJ2-3

CDR3 DNA: TGCAGCGCCGCGGGACGGGCGGGTGAAGCTTTCTTT
CDR3 protein: CSAAGRAGEAFF
CDR3 length: 12
D gene: NA
V gene: TRBV29-1
clone size: few
J gene: TRBJ1-1

CDR3 DNA: TGCGCCAGCAGCACCCGGACAGGGGGTTCGGGAAACACCATATATTTT
CDR3 protein: CASSTRTGGSGNTIYF
CDR3 length: 16
D gene: TRBD1
V gene: TRBV5-1
clone size: NA
J gene: TRBJ1-3

CDR3 DNA: TGTGCCAGCAGGGGGTCCCGGGGGAATGAAAAACTGTTTTTT
CDR3 protein: CASRGSRGNEKLFF
CDR3 length: 14
D gene: NA
V gene: TRBV2
clone size: NA
J gene: TRBJ1-4

CDR3 DNA: TGCGCCAGCAGAACCGGGACAGGGGAGACCGGGGAGCTGTTTTTT
CDR3 protein: CASRTGTGETGELFF
CDR3 length: 15
D gene: TRBD1
V gene: TRBV5-1
clone size: NA
J gene: TRBJ2-2

CDR3 DNA: TGTGCCAGTAGTGTGGGACAGGGGAAGTACAATGAGCAGTTCTTC
CDR3 protein: CASSVGQGKYNEQFF
CDR3 length: 15
D gene: TRBD1
V gene: TRBV19
clone size: NA
J gene: TRBJ2-1

CDR3 DNA: TGTGCCAGCAGTTACGGGACAGGATTTTTGTCCTACGAGCAGTACTTC
CDR3 protein: CASSYGTGFLSYEQYF
CDR3 length: 16
D gene: TRBD1
V gene: TRBV6-2/TRBV6-3
clone size: once
J gene: TRBJ2-7

CDR3 DNA: TGTGCCAGCAGCAAAGATCTTGCCGGGGACAGGGACAAAATGAACACTGAAGCTTTCTTT
CDR3 protein: CASSKDLAGDRDKMNTEAFF
CDR3 length: 20
D gene: NA
V gene: TRBV21-1
clone size: NA
J gene: TRBJ1-1

CDR3 DNA: TGCGCCAGCAGCCTAAGGATAGCGGGCCTCACCGGGGAGCTGTTTTTT
CDR3 protein: CASSLRIAGLTGELFF
CDR3 length: 16
D gene: TRBD2
V gene: TRBV5-1
clone size: NA
J gene: TRBJ2-2

CDR3 DNA: TGTGCCAGCAGCCCAACTACCGGGGGGAGCTCTGGGGCCAACGTCCTGACTTTC
CDR3 protein: CASSPTTGGSSGANVLTF
CDR3 length: 18
D gene: TRBD2
V gene: TRBV13
clone size: NA
J gene: TRBJ2-6

CDR3 DNA: TGCGCCAGCAGCAAAAAACAGGGAAGCGGGGTTGAAGCTTTCTTT
CDR3 protein: CASSKKQGSGVEAFF
CDR3 length: 15
D gene: NA
V gene: TRBV5-1
clone size: NA
J gene: TRBJ1-1

CDR3 DNA: TGCGCCAGCAGCCAAGATATTAGCAATCAGCCCCAGCATTTT
CDR3 protein: CASSQDISNQPQHF
CDR3 length: 14
D gene: NA
V gene: TRBV4-1
clone size: NA
J gene: TRBJ1-5